This is a list of T cell receptor beta chains from one sample in a study of shared clonotypes between healthy human individuals. Some clones are missing from TCRdb's copy, which holds only in-frame ones; the method was immunoSEQ multiplex PCR. Of just over 2,000,000 clones in the sample, approximately 94% were seen once. The specimen sequenced was naive CD8+ T cells sorted from blood. Receptor source: a man between 18 and 35 years old in good health. The CDR3 runs from the conserved cysteine through the conserved F or W. D genes are given only for firm matches. Size is stated for part of the rows, as once, few or many counts, or as a class when the clone is expanded.

v_call,clone_size,d_call,cdr3_length,j_call,cdr3_aa,cdr3_nt
TRBV4-3,NA,TRBD1,17,TRBJ2-3,CASSQELGTGSTDTQYF,TGCGCCAGCAGCCAAGAATTGGGGACAGGGAGCACAGATACGCAGTATTTT
TRBV25-1,NA,NA,13,TRBJ2-3,CASGREFTDTQYF,TGTGCCAGCGGTAGGGAGTTTACAGATACGCAGTATTTT
TRBV4-3,once,TRBD2,17,TRBJ2-7,CASSLDVRVAGVLEQYF,TGCGCCAGCAGCCTCGACGTGCGAGTAGCGGGTGTCTTAGAGCAGTACTTC
TRBV4-3,NA,NA,15,TRBJ2-7,CASSLQGSGTYEQYF,TGCGCCAGCAGCCTTCAGGGGTCAGGGACCTACGAGCAGTACTTC
TRBV29-1,NA,TRBD2,19,TRBJ2-1,CSVEEGFFRTSGTYNEQFF,TGCAGCGTTGAAGAAGGATTTTTTAGGACTAGCGGAACCTACAATGAGCAGTTCTTC
TRBV7-6,NA,NA,14,TRBJ1-1,CASSRKGPNTEAFF,TGTGCCAGCAGCCGTAAAGGCCCCAACACTGAAGCTTTCTTT
TRBV30,NA,TRBD1,10,TRBJ1-1,CAYEDREAFF,TGTGCCTACGAGGACAGGGAGGCTTTCTTT
TRBV2,NA,TRBD1,13,TRBJ2-7,CASTLLTGYEQYF,TGTGCCAGCACTCTTTTGACAGGGTACGAGCAGTACTTC
TRBV5-6,NA,TRBD2,18,TRBJ2-3,CASSFSGRDPPSTDTQYF,TGTGCCAGCAGCTTCAGCGGGAGGGATCCCCCTAGCACAGATACGCAGTATTTT
TRBV13,NA,TRBD2,15,TRBJ2-1,CASSWGTSGKGEQFF,TGTGCCAGCAGCTGGGGGACTAGCGGGAAGGGTGAGCAGTTCTTC
TRBV4-1,NA,TRBD2,15,TRBJ2-7,CASSYSGGGSYEQYF,TGCGCCAGCAGCTACAGCGGGGGGGGATCCTACGAGCAGTACTTC
TRBV13,NA,NA,15,TRBJ2-3,CASSLRGMSADTQYF,TGTGCCAGCAGCTTACGTGGGATGAGCGCAGATACGCAGTATTTT
TRBV27,NA,NA,13,TRBJ2-1,CASREVLDNEQFF,TGTGCCAGCAGGGAGGTTTTGGACAATGAGCAGTTCTTC
TRBV27,NA,TRBD2,16,TRBJ2-2,CASSLTSGGAPGELFF,TGTGCCAGCAGTCTGACTAGCGGGGGGGCACCCGGGGAGCTGTTTTTT
TRBV27,NA,TRBD1,14,TRBJ2-7,CASSHETGIHEQYF,TGTGCCAGCAGTCATGAGACAGGGATCCACGAGCAGTACTTC
TRBV10-1,few,NA,13,TRBJ1-5,CASSAGPNQPQHF,TGCGCCAGCAGTGCGGGACCCAATCAGCCCCAGCATTTT
TRBV9,NA,NA,12,TRBJ1-2,CASSAYSYGYTF,TGTGCCAGCAGCGCTTACAGCTATGGCTACACCTTC
TRBV5-4,NA,NA,14,TRBJ2-7,CASSLLLNPYEQYF,TGTGCCAGCAGCTTGCTACTAAATCCCTACGAGCAGTACTTC
TRBV29-1,NA,TRBD2,16,TRBJ2-3,CSVELAGGHITDTQYF,TGCAGCGTTGAACTAGCGGGAGGGCATATCACAGATACGCAGTATTTT
TRBV28,NA,NA,15,TRBJ1-2,CASSEWTERPYGYTF,TGTGCCAGCAGTGAATGGACGGAGCGACCTTATGGCTACACCTTC
TRBV2,NA,TRBD1,15,TRBJ2-7,CASSPGQGLSYEQYF,TGTGCCAGCAGCCCGGGACAGGGGCTCTCCTACGAGCAGTACTTC
TRBV2,NA,NA,11,TRBJ2-1,CASSDPTGQFF,TGTGCCAGCAGTGACCCTACAGGGCAGTTCTTC
TRBV30,once,NA,11,TRBJ2-2,CAWSGDGELFF,TGTGCCTGGAGCGGAGACGGGGAGCTGTTTTTT
TRBV5-6,NA,NA,13,TRBJ1-1,CASSPGPLPEAFF,TGTGCCAGCAGCCCAGGACCTCTACCTGAAGCTTTCTTT
TRBV9,NA,NA,17,TRBJ2-3,CASSVGGSPQSTDTQYF,TGTGCCAGCAGCGTAGGGGGTAGCCCTCAAAGCACAGATACGCAGTATTTT
TRBV19,NA,NA,13,TRBJ1-1,CASSIEGITEAFF,TGTGCCAGTAGTATAGAGGGAATCACTGAAGCTTTCTTT
TRBV13,NA,NA,15,TRBJ2-7,CASSATTSSRDEQYF,TGTGCCAGCAGCGCAACTACTAGCTCCCGGGACGAGCAGTACTTC
TRBV9,NA,NA,14,TRBJ2-2,CASSVRMYTGELFF,TGTGCCAGCAGCGTGCGTATGTACACCGGGGAGCTGTTTTTT
TRBV7-8,NA,NA,14,TRBJ2-7,CASSLEDSVYEQYF,TGTGCCAGCAGCTTAGAGGATTCCGTTTACGAGCAGTACTTC
TRBV28,NA,TRBD1,15,TRBJ2-5,CASSLSNRGQETQYF,TGTGCCAGCAGTTTATCGAACAGGGGGCAAGAGACCCAGTACTTC
TRBV19,NA,NA,13,TRBJ2-5,CASSPDSQETQYF,TGTGCCAGTAGTCCGGACAGCCAAGAGACCCAGTACTTC
TRBV2,NA,NA,12,TRBJ1-2,CASGQVNYGYTF,TGTGCCAGCGGGCAGGTTAACTATGGCTACACCTTC
TRBV6-1,NA,TRBD1,14,TRBJ1-5,CASSALQGNQPQHF,TGTGCCAGCAGTGCTTTACAGGGGAATCAGCCCCAGCATTTT
TRBV29-1,few,NA,14,TRBJ2-7,CSVDGPGGGYEQYF,TGCAGCGTTGACGGTCCAGGGGGGGGCTACGAGCAGTACTTC
TRBV7-3,NA,NA,15,TRBJ1-1,CASSPLGGANTEAFF,TGTGCCAGCAGCCCCCTGGGGGGGGCGAACACTGAAGCTTTCTTT
TRBV19,NA,TRBD1,15,TRBJ2-3,CASSPGQGGTDTQYF,TGTGCCAGTAGTCCGGGACAGGGCGGCACAGATACGCAGTATTTT
TRBV19,NA,NA,12,TRBJ1-4,CASSGSWEKLFF,TGTGCCAGTAGTGGCTCGTGGGAAAAACTGTTTTTT
TRBV10-1,few,NA,13,TRBJ1-2,CASSPSGTNGYTF,TGCGCCAGCAGCCCCTCGGGGACTAATGGCTACACCTTC
TRBV30,NA,TRBD2,16,TRBJ2-1,CAWSVHSGGARDEQFF,TGTGCCTGGAGTGTACACAGCGGGGGGGCGAGGGATGAGCAGTTCTTC
TRBV27,NA,NA,13,TRBJ1-1,CASSLGSNTEAFF,TGTGCCAGCAGTTTAGGCAGCAACACTGAAGCTTTCTTT
TRBV5-1,NA,NA,15,TRBJ2-5,CASSLEGGPVETQYF,TGCGCCAGCAGCTTAGAAGGAGGGCCTGTGGAGACCCAGTACTTC
TRBV6-6,NA,NA,14,TRBJ2-3,CASSYIGEYDTQYF,TGTGCCAGCAGTTATATCGGGGAATACGATACGCAGTATTTT
TRBV27,NA,TRBD1,13,TRBJ2-7,CASSQGAPNEQYF,TGTGCCAGCAGCCAGGGGGCGCCTAACGAGCAGTACTTC
TRBV5-1,once,TRBD1,14,TRBJ1-1,CASGGQGANTEAFF,TGCGCCAGCGGCGGACAGGGGGCGAACACTGAAGCTTTCTTT
TRBV4-1,NA,NA,14,TRBJ2-7,CASSQYENSYEQYF,TGCGCCAGCAGCCAATACGAGAACTCCTACGAGCAGTACTTC
TRBV5-5,NA,TRBD1,14,TRBJ1-2,CASSLQGAGYGYTF,TGTGCCAGCAGCTTGCAGGGGGCCGGCTATGGCTACACCTTC
TRBV5-6,NA,NA,15,TRBJ1-5,CASSLATEGNQPQHF,TGTGCCAGCAGCTTGGCCACTGAGGGCAATCAGCCCCAGCATTTT